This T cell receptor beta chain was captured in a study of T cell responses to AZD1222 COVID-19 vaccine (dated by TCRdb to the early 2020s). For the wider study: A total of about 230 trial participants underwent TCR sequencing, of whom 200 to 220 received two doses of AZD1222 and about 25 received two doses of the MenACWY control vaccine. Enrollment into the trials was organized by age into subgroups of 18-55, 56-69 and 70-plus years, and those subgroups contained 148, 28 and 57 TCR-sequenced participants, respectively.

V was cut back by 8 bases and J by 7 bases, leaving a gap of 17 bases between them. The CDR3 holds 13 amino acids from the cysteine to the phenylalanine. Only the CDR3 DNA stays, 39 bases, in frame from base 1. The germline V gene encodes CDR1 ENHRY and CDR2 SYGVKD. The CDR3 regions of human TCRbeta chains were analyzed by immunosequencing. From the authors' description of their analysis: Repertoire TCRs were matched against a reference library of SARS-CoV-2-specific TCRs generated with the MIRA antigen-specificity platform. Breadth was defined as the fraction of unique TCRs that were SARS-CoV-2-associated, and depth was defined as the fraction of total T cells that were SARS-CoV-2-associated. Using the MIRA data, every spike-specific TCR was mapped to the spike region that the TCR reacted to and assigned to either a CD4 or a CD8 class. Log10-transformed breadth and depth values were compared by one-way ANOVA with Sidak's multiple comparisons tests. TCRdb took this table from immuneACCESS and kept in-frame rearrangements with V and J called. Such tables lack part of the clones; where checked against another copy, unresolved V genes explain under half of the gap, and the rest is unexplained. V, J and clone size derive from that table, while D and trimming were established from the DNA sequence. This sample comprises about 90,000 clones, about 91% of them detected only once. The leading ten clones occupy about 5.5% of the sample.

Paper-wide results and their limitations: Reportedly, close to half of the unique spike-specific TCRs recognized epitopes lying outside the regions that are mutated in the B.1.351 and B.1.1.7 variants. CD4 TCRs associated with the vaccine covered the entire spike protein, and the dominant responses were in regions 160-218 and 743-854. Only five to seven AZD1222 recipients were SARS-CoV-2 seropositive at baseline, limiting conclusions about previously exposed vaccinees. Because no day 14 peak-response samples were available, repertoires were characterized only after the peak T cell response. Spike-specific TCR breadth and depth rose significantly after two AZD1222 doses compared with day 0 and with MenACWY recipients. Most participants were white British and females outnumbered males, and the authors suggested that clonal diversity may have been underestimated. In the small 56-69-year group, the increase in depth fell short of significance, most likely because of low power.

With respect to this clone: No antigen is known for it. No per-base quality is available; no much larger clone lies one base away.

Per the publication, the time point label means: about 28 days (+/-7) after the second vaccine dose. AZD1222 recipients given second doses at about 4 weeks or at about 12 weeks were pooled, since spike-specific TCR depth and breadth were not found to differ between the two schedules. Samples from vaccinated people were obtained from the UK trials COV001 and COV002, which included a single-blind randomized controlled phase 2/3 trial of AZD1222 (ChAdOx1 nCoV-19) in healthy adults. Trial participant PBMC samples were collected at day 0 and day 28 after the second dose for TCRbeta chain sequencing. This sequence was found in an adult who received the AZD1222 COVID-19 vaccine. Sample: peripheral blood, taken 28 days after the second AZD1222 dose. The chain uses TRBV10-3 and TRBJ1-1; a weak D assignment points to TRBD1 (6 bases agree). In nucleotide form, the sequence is TGTGCCATCCGGCGGGGGGCGCTTATTGAAGCTTTCTTT. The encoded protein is CAIRRGALIEAFF.